The 21 T cell receptor beta chains below were found in one sample sequenced in a study of T-cell reconstitution after alpha-beta-depleted transplantation in children (dated by TCRdb to the mid-2010s). The library was built by means of PCR. The data were produced on an Illumina HiSeq 2500. Molecular barcoding was employed in the preparation of TCR libraries, with unique molecular identifiers being used to normalize TCRbeta repertoire quantification. TCRdb reprocessing: public reads trimmed at Q25 with fastp, clones called with MiXCR, in-frame beta chains kept. For every CDR3 protein sequence, its rows merge into one entry that carries the most common genes and DNA. For this sample the table gives about 610,000 distinct CDR3 sequences, of which about 10% were detected only once. 4% of the sample is held by the ten biggest clonotypes. Sequences were derived from PBMCs from the stem cell graft donor, sampled from the stem cell graft. These receptors were taken from a human donor who donated a stem cell graft to a child with acute myeloid leukemia.

This clonotype was observed at least ten times. The chain links TRBV28 to TRBJ1-5; no clear D gene. Trimming stripped 2 bases from V and 6 bases from J, with 5 bases between. CDR1 is MDHEN, CDR2 SYDVKM, per germline. The CDR3 length is 12 residues. The CDR3 nucleotides read TGTGCCAGCAGTTTACAAGGTCAGCCCCAGCATTTT. Translation: CASSLQGQPQHF.

This clonotype was recorded at least ten times. V is TRBV7-3 and J is TRBJ1-2, with D possibly TRBD1 on 5 matching bases. This CDR3 is built from 13 residues. Deletions cut 5 bases from V and 3 bases from J, with 10 bases between. Germline CDR1 and CDR2: SGHTA and FQGTGA. In DNA, the CDR3 is TGTGCCAGCAGCCTGGTGGGGGACTATGGCTACACCTTC. Its translation is CASSLVGDYGYTF.

This clonotype was seen a few times. The CDR3 DNA follows: TGCAGCGTAAACAGGGGATTGGCCAATGAGCAGTTCTTC. As protein: CSVNRGLANEQFF. The V gene is TRBV29-1, the J gene TRBJ2-1; 7 bases map to TRBD1. Germline V gene lookup returns CDR1 SQVTM and CDR2 ANQGSEA. The CDR3 is 13 residues long. V lost 6 bases, J lost 6 bases, and 8 bases stayed unmatched.

This sequence joins TRBV4-3 and TRBJ1-2; 8 nucleotides match TRBD1. J was trimmed by 4 bases and V by 0 bases; bases with no gene match: 7. Per the germline V gene, CDR1 is LGHNA and CDR2 is YSLEER. This CDR3 has 16 residues. The CDR3 coding sequence is TGCGCCAGCAGCCAAGATAGAGCAGGGGGCCCCTATGGCTACACCTTC. Translation gives CASSQDRAGGPYGYTF.

This clonotype appeared a few times. As DNA, the CDR3 is TGTGCCAGCAGGAGGACAGAACAAGAGACCCAGTACTTC. This translates into CASRRTEQETQYF. The chain is built from TRBV2 and TRBJ2-5; TRBD1 might be the D (6 bases). Trimming removed 6 bases at V and 2 bases at J, with 10 bases between. This CDR3 is built from 13 residues. Germline CDR1 is SNHLY and CDR2 is FYNNEI.

The chain carries TRBV24-1 and TRBJ2-1; 10 nucleotides align to TRBD1. Germline-derived CDR1 and CDR2 are KGHDR and SFDVKD. V lost 10 bases, J lost 4 bases, and 3 bases stayed unmatched. There are 13 residues in the CDR3. The CDR3 coding sequence is TGTGCCACGCGACAGGGGGCTTACAATGAGCAGTTCTTC. It translates to CATRQGAYNEQFF.

This sequence joins TRBV11-1 and TRBJ2-1, with D tentatively TRBD1 (7 bases). Trimming took 0 bases from V and 4 from J, leaving 28 bases between them. CDR1 and CDR2 from the germline V gene are SGHAT and FQDESV (reference sequence). The CDR3 spans 21 residues. The DNA for the CDR3 is TGTGCCAGCAGCTTAGCCCGAGGAGGGACAGACCGAAGCTCAGGGTACAATGAGCAGTTCTTC. This sequence encodes CASSLARGGTDRSSGYNEQFF.

This clonotype was counted at least ten times. The chain carries TRBV3-1 and TRBJ2-1; D unresolved. Trimming took 4 bases from V and 5 from J, leaving 12 bases between them. The CDR3 has 14 residues. The germline V gene has CDR1 LGHDT and CDR2 YNNKEL (reference sequence). The CDR3 here is CASSLPDHNNEQFF. DNA for the CDR3: TGTGCCAGCAGCCTCCCCGACCACAACAATGAGCAGTTCTTC.

This clonotype has at least ten counts. V usage is TRBV28 and J usage is TRBJ2-7; TRBD2 might be the D (7 bases). Trimming cost V 7 bases and J 2 bases, with 9 bases left between them. The CDR3 is made up of 12 amino acids. Germline CDR1 MDHEN, CDR2 SYDVKM. CDR3 sequence (DNA): TGTGCCAGCACGGGGGGCACCTACGAGCAGTACTTC. This translates into CASTGGTYEQYF.

This clonotype was seen more than once but under ten times. The rearrangement links TRBV7-6 to TRBJ2-1; a weak D match, TRBD1 (6 bases). The CDR3 length is 14 residues. Trimming removed 2 bases from V and 6 bases from J, with 11 bases in between. Germline V CDR1 and CDR2: SGHVS, FNYEAQ. In DNA form, the CDR3 reads TGTGCCAGCAGCTTAATCGACAGGCTCAATGAGCAGTTCTTC. This sequence encodes CASSLIDRLNEQFF.

The gene calls are TRBV20-1 and TRBJ1-5; 8 bases match TRBD1. Germline CDR1 and CDR2: DFQATT and SNEGSKA (reference sequence). The CDR3 contains 13 residues. The V and J ends lost 5 bases and 5 bases, in that order; junction bases with no gene match: 5. The CDR3 protein is CSAGGQEYQPQHF. The CDR3 nucleotides read TGCAGTGCTGGGGGACAGGAGTATCAGCCCCAGCATTTT.

V usage is TRBV29-1 and J usage is TRBJ2-7, with a tentative D call TRBD1 (6 bases). Between the trimmed V and J ends, which lost 6 bases and 3 bases, there was a span of 12 bases. Germline CDR1 reads SQVTM; CDR2 reads ANQGSEA. The CDR3 totals 12 residues. CDR3 sequence (DNA): TGCAGCGTCGAGAAACAGGGCTACGAGCAGTACTTC. Its protein product is CSVEKQGYEQYF.

This clonotype was picked up a small number of times. The chain links TRBV20-1 to TRBJ2-5; 13 bases line up with TRBD2. Trimming removed 3 bases from V and 4 bases from J; junction bases left unmatched: 5. The CDR3 totals 15 residues. Germline V gene sequence: CDR1 DFQATT, CDR2 SNEGSKA (reference sequence). The CDR3 DNA follows: TGCAGTGCTAGGCCCGGACTAGCGGGAGCAGAGACCCAGTACTTC. Translated: CSARPGLAGAETQYF.

This clonotype has a handful of counts. The chain links TRBV27 to TRBJ2-7; possibly TRBD1 or TRBD2 for D (6 bases each). The germline V gene encodes CDR1 MNHEY and CDR2 SMNVEV (reference sequence). V gave up 7 bases and J gave up 2 bases, with 24 bases separating them. The CDR3 length is 17 residues. CDR3 sequence reads: CASKYRSGDTATYEQYF. The CDR3 DNA reads TGTGCCAGCAAGTACCGATCGGGGGACACAGCAACCTACGAGCAGTACTTC.

Many counts were recorded for this clonotype. One base away lies a much larger clone, so this may be a sequencing read error. The V call is TRBV18, the J call TRBJ2-5; D is ambiguous. Germline V gene lookup returns CDR1 KGHSH and CDR2 LQKENI. V gave up 8 bases and J gave up 1 base, with 5 bases separating them. This CDR3 has 11 residues. The CDR3 region is CASSFQETQYF. In DNA, the CDR3 is TGTGCCAGCAGCTTCCAAGAGACCCAGTACTTC.

This clonotype was observed many times. The V call is TRBV24-1, the J call TRBJ2-1, with 12 nucleotides matching TRBD2. Losses at the gene ends were 7 bases for V and 9 bases for J; bases not matched to a gene: 9. Per germline, CDR1 KGHDR and CDR2 SFDVKD. This CDR3 spans 15 amino acids. The CDR3 loop is CATRETSGSSSEQFF. The DNA for the CDR3 is TGTGCCACCAGAGAGACTAGCGGGAGTTCAAGTGAGCAGTTCTTC.

This clonotype was detected ten times or more. V usage is TRBV7-6 and J usage is TRBJ2-7; no clear D gene. Germline assignment: CDR1 SGHVS and CDR2 FNYEAQ. V was shortened by 5 bases and J by 2 bases, with 19 bases between the two germline ends. The CDR3 has 16 amino acids. CDR3 amino acids: CASSPTGITNAYEQYF. The CDR3, as DNA: TGTGCCAGCAGCCCAACTGGGATAACAAATGCCTACGAGCAGTACTTC.

The sample holds a few counts of this clonotype. This chain connects TRBV7-9 to TRBJ2-7; D unclear. The CDR3 extends over 13 amino acids. CDR1 is SEHNR, CDR2 FQNEAQ, per germline (reference sequence). V was clipped by 4 bases and J by 2 bases, with 9 bases between them. The CDR3 DNA reads as TGTGCCAGCAGCTCCCCGGTGACCTACGAGCAGTACTTC. Translating gives CASSSPVTYEQYF.

DNA of the CDR3: TGTGCCAGCAGCTGGGGACGGGAGGATTCACCCCTCCACTTT. Protein sequence: CASSWGREDSPLHF. V and J are TRBV5-5 and TRBJ1-6; a possible D gene is TRBD1 (5 bases). This CDR3 spans 14 amino acids. V lost 3 bases, J lost 8 bases, and 12 bases lay in between. The V gene's germline CDR1 is SGHKS and CDR2 YYEKEE (reference sequence).

The J gene is TRBJ1-5, the V gene TRBV28, with D maybe TRBD1 (6 bases). V was pared by 2 bases and J by 7 bases, with 12 bases between. Germline V gene sequence: CDR1 MDHEN, CDR2 SYDVKM. This CDR3 is 14 amino acids long. The CDR3 sequence is CASSLMGAGQPQHF. The CDR3, as DNA: TGTGCCAGCAGTTTAATGGGGGCCGGGCAGCCCCAGCATTTT.

This clonotype has more than one count but fewer than ten. The chain employs TRBV15 and TRBJ1-1, with a possible D match to TRBD1 (5 bases). The CDR3 covers 13 residues. The V end lost 1 base, the J end lost 9 bases, and 12 bases lay between the germline ends. Germline CDR1 is LNHNV and CDR2 is YYDKDF (reference sequence). CDR3 DNA: TGTGCCACCAGCAGAGGCCCTGCAGGGAAAGCTTTCTTT. Protein product: CATSRGPAGKAFF.